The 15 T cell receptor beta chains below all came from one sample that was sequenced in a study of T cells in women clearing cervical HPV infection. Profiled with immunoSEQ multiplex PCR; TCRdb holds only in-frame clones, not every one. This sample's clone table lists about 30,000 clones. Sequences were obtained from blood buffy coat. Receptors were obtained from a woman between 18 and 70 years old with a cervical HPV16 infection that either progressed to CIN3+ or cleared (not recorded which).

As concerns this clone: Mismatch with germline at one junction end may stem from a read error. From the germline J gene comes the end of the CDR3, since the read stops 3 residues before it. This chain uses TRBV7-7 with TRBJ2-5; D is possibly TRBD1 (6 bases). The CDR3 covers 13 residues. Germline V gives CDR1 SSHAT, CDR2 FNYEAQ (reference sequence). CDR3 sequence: CASSGDRSETQYF. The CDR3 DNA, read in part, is TGTGCTAGCAGCGGAGACAGGTCCGAGACC.

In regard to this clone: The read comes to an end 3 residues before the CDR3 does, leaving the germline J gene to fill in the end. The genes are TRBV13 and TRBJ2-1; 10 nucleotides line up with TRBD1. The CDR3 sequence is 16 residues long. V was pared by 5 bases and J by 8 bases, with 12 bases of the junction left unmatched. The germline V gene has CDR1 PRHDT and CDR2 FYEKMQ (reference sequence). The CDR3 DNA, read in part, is TGTGCCAGCAGCAACGACAGGGGGCGGATGAAGCATGAG. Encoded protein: CASSNDRGRMKHE. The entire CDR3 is CASSNDRGRMKHEQFF.

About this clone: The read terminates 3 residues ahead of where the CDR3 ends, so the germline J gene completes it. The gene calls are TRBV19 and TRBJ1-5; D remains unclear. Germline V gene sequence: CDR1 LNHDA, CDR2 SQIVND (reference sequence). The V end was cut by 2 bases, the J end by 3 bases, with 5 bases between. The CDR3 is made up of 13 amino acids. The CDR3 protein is CASSIQSNQPQHF. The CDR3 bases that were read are TGTGCCAGTAGTATACAGTCCAATCAGCCC.

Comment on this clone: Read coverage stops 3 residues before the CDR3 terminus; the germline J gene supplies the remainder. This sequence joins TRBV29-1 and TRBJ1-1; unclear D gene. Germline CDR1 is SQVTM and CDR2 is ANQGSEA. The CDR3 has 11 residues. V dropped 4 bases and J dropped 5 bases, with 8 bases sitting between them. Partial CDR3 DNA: TGCAGCGTTGCTATCGAGACTGAA. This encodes CSVAIETE. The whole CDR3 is CSVAIETEAFF.

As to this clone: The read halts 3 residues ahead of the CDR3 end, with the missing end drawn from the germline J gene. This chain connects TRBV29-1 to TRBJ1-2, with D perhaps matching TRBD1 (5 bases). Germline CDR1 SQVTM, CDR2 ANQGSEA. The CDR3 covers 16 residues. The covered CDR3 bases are TGCAGCGTTGATGGGACTAGCGGGAGCCCCCACAATGAC. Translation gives CSVDGTSGSPHND. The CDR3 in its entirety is CSVDGTSGSPHNDYTF.

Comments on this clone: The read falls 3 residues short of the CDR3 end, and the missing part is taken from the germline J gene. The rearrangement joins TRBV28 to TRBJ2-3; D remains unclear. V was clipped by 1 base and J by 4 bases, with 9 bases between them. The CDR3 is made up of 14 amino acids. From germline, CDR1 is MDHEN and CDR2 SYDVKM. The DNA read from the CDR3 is TGTGCCAGCAGTTTATCTCCAGGTCCAGATACG. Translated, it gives CASSLSPGPDT. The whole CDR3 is CASSLSPGPDTQYF.

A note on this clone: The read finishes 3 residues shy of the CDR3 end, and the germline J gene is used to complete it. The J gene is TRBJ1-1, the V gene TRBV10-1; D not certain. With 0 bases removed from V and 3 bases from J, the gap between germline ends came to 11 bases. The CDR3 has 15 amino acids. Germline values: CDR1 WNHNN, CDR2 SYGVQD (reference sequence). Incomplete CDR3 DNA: TGCGCCAGCAGTGAGTCGATAGCGGGTTACACTGAA. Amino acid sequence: CASSESIAGYTE. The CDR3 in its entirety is CASSESIAGYTEAFF.

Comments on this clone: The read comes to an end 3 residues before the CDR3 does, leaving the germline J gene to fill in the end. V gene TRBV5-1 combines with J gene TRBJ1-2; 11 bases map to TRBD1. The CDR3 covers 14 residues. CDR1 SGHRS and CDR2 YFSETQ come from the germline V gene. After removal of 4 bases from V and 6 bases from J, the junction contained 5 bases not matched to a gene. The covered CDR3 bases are TGCGCCAGCAGCCTACGGACAGGGGGCGATGGC. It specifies CASSLRTGGDG. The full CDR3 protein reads CASSLRTGGDGYTF.

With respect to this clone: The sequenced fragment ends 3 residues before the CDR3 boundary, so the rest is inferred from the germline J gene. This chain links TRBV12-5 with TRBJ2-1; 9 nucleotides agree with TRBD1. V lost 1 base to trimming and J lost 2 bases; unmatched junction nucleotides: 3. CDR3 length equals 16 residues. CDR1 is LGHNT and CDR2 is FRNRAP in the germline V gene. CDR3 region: CASGLDRTGAYNEQFF. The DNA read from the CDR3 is TGTGCTAGTGGTTTGGACCGGACAGGGGCCTACAATGAG.

This chain's CDR3 is CASSPEDTSYEQYF. CDR3 DNA (partial): TGTGCCAGCAGCCCCGAGGACACATCCTACGAG. The chain links TRBV14 to TRBJ2-7, with a possible D match to TRBD1 (5 bases). Read coverage stops 3 residues before the CDR3 terminus; the germline J gene supplies the remainder. CDR3 length equals 14 residues. Germline CDR1 reads SGHDN; CDR2 reads FVKESK. The V end lost 4 bases, the J end lost 1 base, and 11 bases lay between the germline ends.

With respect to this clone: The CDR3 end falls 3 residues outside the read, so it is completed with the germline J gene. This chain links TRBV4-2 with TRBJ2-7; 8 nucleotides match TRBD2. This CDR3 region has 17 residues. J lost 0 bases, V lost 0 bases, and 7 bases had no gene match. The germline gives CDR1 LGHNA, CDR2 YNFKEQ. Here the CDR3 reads CASSQEGGGRNSYEQYF. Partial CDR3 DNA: TGTGCCAGCAGCCAAGAGGGTGGCGGGAGGAACTCCTACGAG.

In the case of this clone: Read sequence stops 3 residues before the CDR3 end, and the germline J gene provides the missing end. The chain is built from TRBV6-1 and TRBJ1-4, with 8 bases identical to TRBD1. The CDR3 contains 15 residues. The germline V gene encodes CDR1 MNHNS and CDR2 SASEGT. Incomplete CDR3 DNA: TGTGCCAGCAGGGAACTTTCAGGGGGCCGATCACCA. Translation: CASRELSGGRSP. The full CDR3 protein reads CASRELSGGRSPLFF.

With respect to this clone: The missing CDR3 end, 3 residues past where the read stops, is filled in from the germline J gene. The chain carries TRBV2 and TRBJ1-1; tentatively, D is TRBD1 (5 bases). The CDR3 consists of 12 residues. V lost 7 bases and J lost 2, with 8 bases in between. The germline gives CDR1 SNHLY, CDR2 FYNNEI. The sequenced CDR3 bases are TGTGCCAGCAAGAGGGGTAACACTGAA. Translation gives CASKRGNTE. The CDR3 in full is CASKRGNTEAFF.

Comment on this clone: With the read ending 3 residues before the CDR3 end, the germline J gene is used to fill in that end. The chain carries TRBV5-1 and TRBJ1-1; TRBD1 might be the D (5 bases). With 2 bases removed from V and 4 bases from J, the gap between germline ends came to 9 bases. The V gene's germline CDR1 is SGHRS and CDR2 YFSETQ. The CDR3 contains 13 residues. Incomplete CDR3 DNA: TGCGCCAGCAGCTTAGGGGTGCCCACTGAA. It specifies CASSLGVPTE. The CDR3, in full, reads CASSLGVPTEAFF.

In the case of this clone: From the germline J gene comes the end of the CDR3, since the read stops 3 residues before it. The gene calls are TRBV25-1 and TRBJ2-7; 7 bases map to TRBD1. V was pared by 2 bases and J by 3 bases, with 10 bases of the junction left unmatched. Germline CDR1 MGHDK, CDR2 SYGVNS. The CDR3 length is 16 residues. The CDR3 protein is CASSEQHRDRFYEQYF. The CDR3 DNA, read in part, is TGTGCCAGCAGTGAACAACACCGGGACAGATTCTACGAG.